The TCR beta chain described here comes from a study of CXCR3-negative and CXCR3-positive naive CD8 T cells. Carrying UMI labels, the TRB cDNA libraries were prepared through 5' RACE. Reanalyzing the 5' RACE reads, TCRdb keeps one entry per CDR3 protein, without DNA. The sample includes thousands of distinct CDR3 sequences. Whole-study findings and limits: TRB CDR3 properties served as the basis for inferring TCR strength, and surface CD5 was comparable between naive subsets. When CXCR3-positive naive cells were set against CXCR3-negative naive cells, the former had more hydrophobic TRB CDR3s. Whereas both naive subsets had comparably high diversity, memory CD8+ cells had much lower diversity.

The CDR3 covers 15 residues. Measured by frequency, this clonotype is medium-sized (0.01 to 0.1%). Antigen specificity is unknown. CD8+ T cell subsets were each sorted in triplicate, about 300,000 cells apiece. V is TRBV12-3 or TRBV12-4 and J is TRBJ2-2. Sequenced: naive CXCR3- CD8+ T cells from blood. Regarding subset: CD45RO-CCR7+CD27+CD95- naive CD8+ T cells lacking CXCR3 (TNR3-). The TCR comes from a human donor in good health. Some clones in this sample may be carry-over from other donors' samples. The CDR3: CASSFAGVYTGELFF.